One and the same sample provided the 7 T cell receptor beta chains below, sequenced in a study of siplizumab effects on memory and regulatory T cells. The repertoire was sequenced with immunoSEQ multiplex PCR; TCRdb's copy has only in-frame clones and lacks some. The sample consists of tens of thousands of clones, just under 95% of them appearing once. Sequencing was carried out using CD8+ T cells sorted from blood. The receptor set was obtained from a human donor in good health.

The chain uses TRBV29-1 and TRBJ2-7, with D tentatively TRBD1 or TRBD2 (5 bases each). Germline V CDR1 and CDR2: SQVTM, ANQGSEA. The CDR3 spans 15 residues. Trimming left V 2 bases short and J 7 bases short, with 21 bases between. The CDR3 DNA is TGCAGCGTTGAAATCCCCAGGGACGGGGTTGTGGAGCAGTACTTC. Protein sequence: CSVEIPRDGVVEQYF.

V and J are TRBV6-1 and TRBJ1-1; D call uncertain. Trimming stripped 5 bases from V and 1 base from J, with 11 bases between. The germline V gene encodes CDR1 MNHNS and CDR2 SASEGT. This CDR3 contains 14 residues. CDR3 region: CASSPSVENTEAFF. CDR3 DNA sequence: TGTGCCAGCAGTCCCTCCGTAGAGAACACTGAAGCTTTCTTT.

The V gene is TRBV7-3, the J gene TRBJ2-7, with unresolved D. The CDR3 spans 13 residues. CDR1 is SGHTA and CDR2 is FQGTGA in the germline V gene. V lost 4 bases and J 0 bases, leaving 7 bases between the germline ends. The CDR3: CASSSFDSYEQYF. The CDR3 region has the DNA TGTGCCAGCAGCTCCTTTGACTCCTACGAGCAGTACTTC.

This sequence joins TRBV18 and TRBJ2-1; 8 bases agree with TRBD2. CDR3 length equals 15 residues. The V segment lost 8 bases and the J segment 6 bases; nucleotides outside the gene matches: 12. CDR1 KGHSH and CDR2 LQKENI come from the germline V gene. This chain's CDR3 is CASLGVAGFRNEQFF. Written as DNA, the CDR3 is TGTGCCAGCCTCGGGGTAGCGGGGTTCCGCAATGAGCAGTTCTTC.

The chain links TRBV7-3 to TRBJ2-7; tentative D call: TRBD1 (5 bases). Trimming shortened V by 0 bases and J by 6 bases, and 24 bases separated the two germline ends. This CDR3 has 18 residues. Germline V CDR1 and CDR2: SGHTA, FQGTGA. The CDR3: CASSLTLPRGHAYGEQYF. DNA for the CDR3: TGTGCCAGCAGCTTAACTTTGCCTAGGGGTCACGCTTATGGCGAGCAGTACTTC.

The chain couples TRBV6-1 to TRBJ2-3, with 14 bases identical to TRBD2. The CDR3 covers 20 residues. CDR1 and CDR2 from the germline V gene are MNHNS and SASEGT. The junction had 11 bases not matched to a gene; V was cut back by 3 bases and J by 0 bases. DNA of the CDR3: TGTGCCAGCAGTGACGGAGGGGGACTAGCGGGGGCCACTAGCACAGATACGCAGTATTTT. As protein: CASSDGGGLAGATSTDTQYF.

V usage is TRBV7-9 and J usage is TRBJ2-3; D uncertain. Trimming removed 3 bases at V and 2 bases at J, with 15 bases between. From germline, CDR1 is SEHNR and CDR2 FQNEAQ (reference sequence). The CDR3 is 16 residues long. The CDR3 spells CASSFLGSPTTDTQYF. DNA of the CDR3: TGTGCCAGCAGCTTTCTGGGGTCCCCCACCACAGATACGCAGTATTTT. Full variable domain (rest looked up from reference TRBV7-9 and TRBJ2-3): DTGVSQNPRHKITKRGQNVTFRCDPISEHNRLYWYRQTLGQGPEFLTYFQNEAQLEKSRLLSDRFSAERPKGSFSTLEIQRTEQGDSAMYLCASSFLGSPTTDTQYFGPGTRLTVL.